This T cell receptor (beta chain) came from a study of blood T cell repertoires in COVID-19. Study as a whole: PBMCs, B-cell-depleted T cells, or T cells provided the cDNA or gDNA that made up the material.

Authors' processing steps: Reference gene primer amplification in the assay estimated nucleated cell counts. Here immunoSEQ multiplex PCR was the method, and the copy in TCRdb shows in-frame clones only, minus some. D and trimming were read from the DNA, whereas the V and J calls and clone size are those reported in that table. This sample has a few hundred thousand clones, with around 84% found just once. The ends were cut back, 6 bases at V and 2 bases at J, with 15 bases in the middle. CDR3 length: 15 amino acids. From germline, CDR1 is MDHEN and CDR2 SYDVKM. The chain joins TRBV28 to TRBJ2-3; D is possibly TRBD2 (6 bases). The TCR was taken from a human donor with acute or convalescent COVID-19. The donor label of this sample is uncertain. Specimen: peripheral blood. CDR3 loop: CASRSGLTHTDTQYF. CDR3 coding DNA: TGTGCCAGCAGGTCGGGACTGACCCACACAGATACGCAGTATTTT.